This T cell receptor (beta chain) was documented in a study of T-cell memory formation after mild COVID-19. The study's findings and limits: CD4+ bias marked clones expanding day 15 to 37, unlike balanced contracting clones.

UMIs and sample barcodes were carried by the TCR alpha and TCR beta cDNA libraries that 5'RACE produced using constant-segment primers. TCRdb redid the calling of the 5' RACE reads with MiXCR, one entry per CDR3 protein. The sample includes under 300,000 distinct CDR3 sequences, roughly 8.2% of them seen just once. This clonotype was detected ten times or more. Its target is not known. The CDR3 length is 14 residues. V was cut by 5 bases and J by 2 bases, with 11 bases left in between. Sequencing used PBMCs or a T cell subset sorted from them (not recorded which). The chain couples TRBV12-3 or TRBV12-4 to TRBJ2-3, with D unresolved. The sequence was obtained from a man younger than 35 who had mild COVID-19 (a few samples of this study predate the infection). Cell type and time point are not known. The CDR3, as DNA: TGTGCCAGCAGTCCGCGACCATTCACAGATACGCAGTATTTT. Protein product: CASSPRPFTDTQYF.